A single sample is the source of the 30 T cell receptor beta chains below, sequenced in a study of OX40 agonist ivuxolimab in advanced cancers. The receptor library was made with the immunoSEQ multiplex PCR assay. Imported from immuneACCESS, the table was reduced by TCRdb to in-frame sequences with V and J called. These copies leave out some clones; in studies compared against another copy, an unresolved V gene accounts for under half, and the cause of the remainder is not known. Recorded for this sample are approximately 47,000 clones; around 90% of them occurred a single time. Around 50% of the sample belongs to the ten largest clones. This specimen consisted of CD4+ or CD8+ T cells sorted from blood, obtained in a trial of the OX40 agonist ivuxolimab. Receptors were obtained from an adult with an advanced solid tumor such as melanoma, head and neck, liver or kidney cancer.

The J gene is TRBJ1-5, the V gene TRBV15; TRBD1 aligns across 9 bases. Germline CDR1 reads LNHNV; CDR2 reads YYDKDF (reference sequence). The CDR3 spans 15 residues. The V and J ends lost 5 bases and 5 bases, in that order; junction bases with no gene match: 7. CDR3 loop: CATSVSRTGDQPQHF. DNA for the CDR3: TGTGCCACCAGCGTCAGTAGGACAGGGGATCAGCCCCAGCATTTT.

This chain links TRBV7-8 with TRBJ1-4; D remains ambiguous. With 2 bases removed from V and 7 bases from J, the gap between germline ends came to 8 bases. The CDR3 has 13 amino acids. Germline assignment: CDR1 SGHVS and CDR2 FQNEAQ. The CDR3 region is CASSLPSIEKLFF. The CDR3 bases are TGTGCCAGCAGCTTACCTTCCATTGAAAAACTGTTTTTT. The complete variable domain, with remaining parts taken from reference TRBV7-8 and TRBJ1-4, reads GAGVSQSPRYKVAKRGQDVALRCDPISGHVSLFWYQQALGQGPEFLTYFQNEAQLDKSGLPSDRFFAERPEGSVSTLKIQRTQQEDSAVYLCASSLPSIEKLFFGSGTQLSVL.

This clone turned up a few times. This rearrangement joins TRBV4-1 to TRBJ2-2; the match to TRBD2 covers 8 bases. The germline V gene encodes CDR1 MGHRA and CDR2 YSYEKL. The CDR3 spans 18 residues. V trimming: 0 bases; J trimming: 1 base; junction bases outside the gene matches: 7. This CDR3 reads CASSQEGGLAGNTGELFF. CDR3 in DNA: TGCGCCAGCAGCCAAGAAGGAGGACTAGCCGGGAACACCGGGGAGCTGTTTTTT.

The gene calls are TRBV4-3 and TRBJ2-2; 7 bases align to TRBD1. The CDR3 runs 20 residues. The V gene's germline CDR1 is LGHNA and CDR2 YSLEER. V shed 4 bases and J 8 bases; nucleotides not matched to a gene: 25. CDR3 in amino acids: CASSLLLGQSIFPVTGELFF. The CDR3 DNA is TGCGCCAGCAGCCTTCTGTTGGGACAGAGTATTTTTCCGGTTACGGGGGAGCTGTTTTTT.

The chain joins TRBV6-5 to TRBJ2-3; the D is unclear. This CDR3 comprises 13 residues. Germline V gives CDR1 MNHEY, CDR2 SVGAGI. Trimming took 0 bases from V and 7 from J, leaving 8 bases between them. This chain's CDR3 is CASSYSSSNTQYF. The CDR3 nucleotides read TGTGCCAGCAGTTACTCTAGCAGTAATACGCAGTATTTT.

V usage is TRBV9 and J usage is TRBJ2-7, with 9 bases lining up with TRBD2. Losses at the gene ends were 3 bases for V and 5 bases for J; bases not matched to a gene: 6. The CDR3 sequence is 14 residues long. Germline CDR1 reads SGDLS; CDR2 reads YYNGEE. The CDR3 nucleotides are TGTGCCAGCAGCGAGAGCGGGGGGCTAGACGAGCAGTACTTC. Encoded protein: CASSESGGLDEQYF. Combining the CDR3 with reference TRBV9 and TRBJ2-7 gives the whole variable domain DSGVTQTPKHLITATGQRVTLRCSPRSGDLSVYWYQQSLDQGLQFLIQYYNGEERAKGNILERFSAQQFPDLHSELNLSSLELGDSALYFCASSESGGLDEQYFGPGTRLTVT.

This clone was counted once. V usage is TRBV14 and J usage is TRBJ2-7; 8 bases are shared with TRBD1. CDR3 length: 15 residues. V was clipped by 3 bases and J by 4 bases; unmatched bases: 8. Germline values: CDR1 SGHDN, CDR2 FVKESK. CDR3 bases: TGTGCCAGCAGCCACGAGGACAGGGCCAGATACGAGCAGTACTTC. It is translated as CASSHEDRARYEQYF.

This chain connects TRBV11-2 to TRBJ2-3; maybe TRBD1 (5 bases). The germline V and J ends were trimmed by 1 base and 3 bases, with 17 bases remaining between them. Germline V lookup: CDR1 SGHAT, CDR2 FQNNGV. The CDR3 has 17 amino acids. In nucleotides, the CDR3 is TGTGCCAGCAGCTTAGCCCAACTCCCGACAGAAACAGATACGCAGTATTTT. Amino acids: CASSLAQLPTETDTQYF.

The chain uses TRBV7-8 and TRBJ1-4; TRBD1 agrees at 9 bases. J was trimmed by 4 bases and V by 5 bases; bases with no gene match: 5. The CDR3 length is 15 residues. Germline CDR1 reads SGHVS; CDR2 reads FQNEAQ. The CDR3 spells CASSGRDRDNEKLFF. CDR3 nucleotides: TGTGCCAGCAGCGGCCGGGACAGGGATAATGAAAAACTGTTTTTT.

This chain connects TRBV30 to TRBJ2-7, with 8 nucleotides matching TRBD1. The V gene's germline CDR1 is GTSNPN and CDR2 SVGIG (reference sequence). The CDR3 spans 15 residues. The ends lost 4 bases at V and 5 bases at J; junction bases unmatched: 13. Here the CDR3 DNA reads TGTGCCTGGATCAATACGGACAGGGCATCCCACGAGCAGTACTTC. Translation: CAWINTDRASHEQYF.

This CDR3 is CASSHGQGLYEQYF. The CDR3, as DNA: TGCGCCAGCAGCCATGGACAGGGCCTCTACGAGCAGTACTTC. The J gene is TRBJ2-7, the V gene TRBV5-1, with TRBD1 identical over 8 bases. In germline, CDR1 is SGHRS, CDR2 YFSETQ. V lost 4 bases to trimming and J lost 3 bases; unmatched junction nucleotides: 6. The CDR3 consists of 14 residues.

V is TRBV5-1 and J is TRBJ2-3, with D possibly being TRBD1 (6 bases). The CDR3 contains 16 residues. Germline V CDR1 and CDR2: SGHRS, YFSETQ. The ends were cut back, 2 bases at V and 3 bases at J, with 16 bases in the middle. Here the CDR3 reads CASSFTGTMGTDTQYF. CDR3 nucleotide sequence: TGCGCCAGCAGCTTTACCGGGACAATGGGAACAGATACGCAGTATTTT.

V usage is TRBV9 and J usage is TRBJ2-1; 12 bases are shared with TRBD2. Germline CDR1 reads SGDLS; CDR2 reads YYNGEE. CDR3 size: 15 residues. The J segment lost 7 bases and the V segment lost 4 bases, leaving 6 bases of the junction unmatched. CDR3 sequence (DNA): TGTGCCAGCAGCTCCGGGACTAGCGGGCGTAATGAGCAGTTCTTC. This encodes CASSSGTSGRNEQFF.

This clone was observed a single time. The rearrangement joins TRBV27 to TRBJ1-5, with a weak D call TRBD1 (5 bases). The CDR3 contains 14 residues. Germline lookup yields CDR1 MNHEY and CDR2 SMNVEV (reference sequence). V was clipped by 3 bases and J by 7 bases, with 13 bases between them. For the CDR3, the DNA is TGTGCCAGCAGTTTCTCCGGGACGGAACAGCCCCAGCATTTT. This encodes CASSFSGTEQPQHF.

J is TRBJ1-5 and V is TRBV28; 7 bases map to TRBD1. Germline V gives CDR1 MDHEN, CDR2 SYDVKM. V shed 5 bases and J 3 bases; nucleotides not matched to a gene: 4. This CDR3 has 14 amino acids. The CDR3 DNA follows: TGTGCCAGCAGTCCCAGGGGGGTCAATCAGCCCCAGCATTTT. This sequence encodes CASSPRGVNQPQHF.

The rearrangement uses TRBV30 and TRBJ2-4; 7 bases line up with TRBD2. Losses at the gene ends were 4 bases for V and 8 bases for J; bases not matched to a gene: 8. The germline CDR1 and CDR2 sequences are GTSNPN and SVGIG (reference sequence). The CDR3 totals 13 residues. The CDR3 loop is CAWTLPAGDIQYF. As DNA, the CDR3 is TGTGCCTGGACCCTACCTGCGGGGGACATTCAGTACTTC.

The chain links TRBV27 to TRBJ2-5; tentatively, D is TRBD2 (6 bases). Germline CDR1 reads MNHEY; CDR2 reads SMNVEV (reference sequence). This CDR3 contains 15 residues. Trimming cost V 5 bases and J 4 bases, with 17 bases left between them. DNA of the CDR3: TGTGCCAGCAGTGCCAGACTAGTCCCAAGAGAGACCCAGTACTTC. Its protein product is CASSARLVPRETQYF.

The chain links TRBV7-6 to TRBJ2-7; TRBD1 matches 10 bases. V trimming: 0 bases; J trimming: 6 bases; junction bases outside the gene matches: 2. The length of the CDR3 is 14 residues. Looked up from germline, CDR1 is SGHVS and CDR2 is FNYEAQ. The CDR3 sequence: CASSLAGTGVEQYF. CDR3 nucleotide sequence: TGTGCCAGCAGCTTAGCCGGGACAGGGGTCGAGCAGTACTTC.

Written as DNA, the CDR3 is TGTGCCAGCAGTTACAGGCCAGCCCTCGGGGAGCAGTACTTC. Its protein product is CASSYRPALGEQYF. The rearrangement uses TRBV6-5 and TRBJ2-7; D not certain. Germline loops: CDR1 MNHEY, CDR2 SVGAGI. V lost 2 bases to trimming and J lost 7 bases, with 15 bases between them. The CDR3 sequence is 14 residues long.

V is TRBV29-1 and J is TRBJ2-2; no firm D call. Germline values: CDR1 SQVTM, CDR2 ANQGSEA. The CDR3 runs 12 residues. The CDR3 here is CTTVGDTGELFF. The CDR3 region has the DNA TGCACCACCGTAGGAGACACCGGGGAGCTGTTTTTT.

This clone was recorded only once. The V and J genes are TRBV6-5 and TRBJ1-4, with D possibly matching TRBD1 (6 bases). The CDR3 is made up of 14 amino acids. In germline, CDR1 is MNHEY, CDR2 SVGAGI. V gave up 5 bases and J gave up 8 bases, with 15 bases separating them. CDR3 in DNA: TGTGCCAGCAGTAGAGGACAGCTGGGGGAAAAACTGTTTTTT. Translated, it gives CASSRGQLGEKLFF.

V is TRBV27 and J is TRBJ1-5; D not certain. Germline CDR1 is MNHEY and CDR2 is SMNVEV (reference sequence). The CDR3 spans 14 residues. Trimming removed 10 bases at V and 7 bases at J, with 20 bases between. CDR3 nucleotides: TGTGCCACTTCGTCTTTGGGCGTAGGACAGCCCCAGCATTTT. Its translation is CATSSLGVGQPQHF.

V is TRBV5-4 and J is TRBJ2-4; D perhaps matches TRBD2 (5 bases). The V end was cut by 2 bases, the J end by 6 bases, with 12 bases between. The CDR3 extends over 14 amino acids. Germline loops: CDR1 SGHNT, CDR2 YYREEE (reference sequence). DNA of the CDR3: TGTGCCAGCAGCTTAGAACTAGAGTTAAACATTCAGTACTTC. Translating it yields CASSLELELNIQYF. The full variable domain, rest sourced from reference TRBV5-4 and TRBJ2-4, is ETGVTQSPTHLIKTRGQQVTLRCSSQSGHNTVSWYQQALGQGPQFIFQYYREEENGRGNFPPRFSGLQFPNYSSELNVNALELDDSALYLCASSLELELNIQYFGAGTRLSVL.

The chain employs TRBV6-4 and TRBJ2-3; possible D gene TRBD1, 6 bases. The CDR3 runs 12 residues. Trimming removed 2 bases at V and 14 bases at J, with 14 bases between. Germline values: CDR1 MRHNA, CDR2 SNTAGT. CDR3 sequence reads: CASSDAEGGAYF. CDR3 nucleotides: TGTGCCAGCAGTGACGCCGAAGGGGGAGCGTATTTT.

V gene TRBV6-1 combines with J gene TRBJ1-3; D is ambiguous. This CDR3 is 15 amino acids long. Trimming cost V 8 bases and J 6 bases, with 20 bases left between them. Germline lookup yields CDR1 MNHNS and CDR2 SASEGT. CDR3 amino acids: CASERADMFENTIYF. The CDR3 nucleotides are TGTGCCAGCGAAAGAGCAGACATGTTTGAAAACACCATATATTTT.

This chain links TRBV11-2 with TRBJ2-2, with unresolved D. The CDR3 is made up of 13 amino acids. V was shortened by 0 bases and J by 4 bases, with 3 bases between the two germline ends. Germline-derived CDR1 and CDR2 are SGHAT and FQNNGV. In nucleotides, the CDR3 is TGTGCCAGCAGCTTAGAGGCCACCGGGGAGCTGTTTTTT. Amino acid sequence: CASSLEATGELFF. Based on the CDR3 plus reference TRBV11-2 and TRBJ2-2, the full variable domain is EAGVAQSPRYKIIEKRQSVAFWCNPISGHATLYWYQQILGQGPKLLIQFQNNGVVDDSQLPKDRFSAERLKGVDSTLKIQPAKLEDSAVYLCASSLEATGELFFGEGSRLTVL.

The gene calls are TRBV19 and TRBJ2-7, with D possibly matching TRBD2 (5 bases). V was pared by 1 base and J by 3 bases, with 13 bases between. Germline V CDR1 and CDR2: LNHDA, SQIVND (reference sequence). This CDR3 is built from 15 residues. The CDR3 nucleotides are TGTGCCAGTAGTATAGGTCAGGATAGCGACTACGAGCAGTACTTC. Translation gives CASSIGQDSDYEQYF.

V and J are TRBV5-1 and TRBJ2-7; D might be TRBD1 (6 bases). The CDR3 covers 19 residues. The germline gives CDR1 SGHRS, CDR2 YFSETQ. The V end was cut by 0 bases, the J end by 2 bases, with 24 bases between. CDR3 sequence (DNA): TGCGCCAGCAGCTTGGCCGCGTCAGGGGAAAGGCCCCTGACCTACGAGCAGTACTTC. As protein: CASSLAASGERPLTYEQYF.

The chain combines TRBV21-1 with TRBJ2-5; TRBD1 reflects the table's D call only, with no check against the DNA. TRBV21-1 is assigned pseudogene status. CDR3 length equals 15 residues. In nucleotides, the CDR3 is TGTGCCAGCAGCATGGACAGAGGTGAAAAGGAGACCCAGTACTTC. This gives the protein CASSMDRGEKETQYF.

V and J are TRBV27 and TRBJ1-4; 9 nucleotides line up with TRBD1. This CDR3 has 15 residues. V was pared by 8 bases and J by 3 bases, with 7 bases of the junction left unmatched. Germline V CDR1 and CDR2: MNHEY, SMNVEV (reference sequence). The DNA of the CDR3 is TGTGCCAGCGGGTCCGGGACAGGGCCTAATGAAAAACTGTTTTTT. Protein sequence: CASGSGTGPNEKLFF.